A selection of T cell receptor beta chains follows, all from one sample in a study of blood T cell repertoires in COVID-19. The table came from immunoSEQ multiplex PCR; TCRdb's copy has only in-frame clones and leaves some out. The sample shows 390,000 or so clones, roughly 90% of them seen only once. Specimen: peripheral blood. These receptors all stem from a woman aged 25 to 39 with COVID-19, enrolled during active disease. Each CDR3 is given with its conserved first and last residue.

TRBV7-7,TRBJ2-5,CASSLGGLAGGETQYF
TRBV11-3,TRBJ2-5,CASSLGYGRAQETQYF
TRBV23-1,TRBJ1-5,CASSQSNRTKLYSNQPQHF
TRBV18,TRBJ1-2,CASSATGGDGYTF
TRBV13,TRBJ2-1,CASSPEGQGIASEQFF
TRBV4-3,TRBJ2-5,CASSQVWTSTSVLVSRVTQYF
TRBV6-1,TRBJ1-1,CASSERDRGSAFF
TRBV7-2,TRBJ2-1,CASSFSLAGGGWNEQFF
TRBV29-1,TRBJ1-3,CSVAVGGVGNTIYF
TRBV5-4,TRBJ2-2,CASSLRAGATGELFF
TRBV4-3,TRBJ2-5,CASSQAPGGPETQYF
TRBV28,TRBJ1-1,CASRPGQARTEAFF
TRBV7-2,TRBJ1-4,CASRQRRGDEKLFF
TRBV6-2/TRBV6-3,TRBJ1-2,CASSSRQGKNPYGYTF
TRBV14,TRBJ2-5,CASSKRRGFETQYF